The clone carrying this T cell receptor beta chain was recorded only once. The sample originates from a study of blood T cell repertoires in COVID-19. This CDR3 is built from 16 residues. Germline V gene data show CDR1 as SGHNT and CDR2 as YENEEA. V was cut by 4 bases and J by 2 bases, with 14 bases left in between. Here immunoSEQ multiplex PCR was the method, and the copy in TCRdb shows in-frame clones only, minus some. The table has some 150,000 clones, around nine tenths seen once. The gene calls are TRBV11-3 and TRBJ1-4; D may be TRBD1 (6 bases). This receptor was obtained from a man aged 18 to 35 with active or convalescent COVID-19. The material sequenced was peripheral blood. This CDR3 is CASSSYTGLTNEKLFF. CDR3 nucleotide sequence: TGTGCCAGCAGCTCCTATACAGGGTTGACTAATGAAAAACTGTTTTTT.